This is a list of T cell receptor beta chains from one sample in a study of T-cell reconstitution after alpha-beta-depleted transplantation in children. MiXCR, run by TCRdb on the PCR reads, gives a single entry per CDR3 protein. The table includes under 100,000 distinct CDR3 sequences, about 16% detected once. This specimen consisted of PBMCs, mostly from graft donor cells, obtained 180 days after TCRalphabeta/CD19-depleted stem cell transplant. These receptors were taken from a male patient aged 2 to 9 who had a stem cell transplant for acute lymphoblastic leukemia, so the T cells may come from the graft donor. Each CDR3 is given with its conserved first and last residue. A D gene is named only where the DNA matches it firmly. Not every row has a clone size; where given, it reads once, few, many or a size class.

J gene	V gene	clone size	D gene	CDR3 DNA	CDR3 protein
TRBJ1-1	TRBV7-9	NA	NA	TGTGCCAGCAGCTTAGAGAGACCAACTGAAGCTTTCTTT	CASSLERPTEAFF
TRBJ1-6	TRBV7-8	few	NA	TGTGCCAGCAGCTCCCTGAATTCACCCCTCCACTTT	CASSSLNSPLHF
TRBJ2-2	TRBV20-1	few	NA	TGCAGTGCTAAAGCAGGAGGTACCGGGGAGCTGTTTTTT	CSAKAGGTGELFF
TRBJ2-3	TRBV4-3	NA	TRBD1	TGCGCCAGCAGCCATCAGGGACAGGGCACAGATACGCAGTATTTT	CASSHQGQGTDTQYF
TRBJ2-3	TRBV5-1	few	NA	TGCGCCAGCAGCTTCCGTAGTGCAGATACGCAGTATTTT	CASSFRSADTQYF
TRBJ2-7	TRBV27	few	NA	TGTGCCAGCAGTTGGGCCAGGCCAGATTGGGGGGAATACGAGCAGTACTTC	CASSWARPDWGEYEQYF
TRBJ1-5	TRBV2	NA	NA	TGTGCCAGCAGGGCTATGTATAGCAATCAGCCCCAGCATTTT	CASRAMYSNQPQHF
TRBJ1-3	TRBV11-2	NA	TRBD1	TGTGCCAGCAGCTTACCGGGACAGCTGAGCTCTGGAAACACCATATATTTT	CASSLPGQLSSGNTIYF
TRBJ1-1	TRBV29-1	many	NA	TGCAGCGCGGAGGGGAGAGGGGGGAACACTGAAGCTTTCTTT	CSAEGRGGNTEAFF
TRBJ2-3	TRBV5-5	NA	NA	TGTGCCAGCAACCAACCCCCAGATACGCAGTATTTT	CASNQPPDTQYF
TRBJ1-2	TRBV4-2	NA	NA	TGTGCCAGCAGCCAAGCGCAGGGCAGTAACTATGGCGACACCTTC	CASSQAQGSNYGDTF
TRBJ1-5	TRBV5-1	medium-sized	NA	TGCGCCAGCAGCCCTGGAACAATAGGAGGGAATCAGCCCCAGCATTTT	CASSPGTIGGNQPQHF
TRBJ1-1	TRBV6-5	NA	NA	TGTGCCAGCAGTTATTCGGGACCATGGGTCAGGCGGACTGAAGCTTTCTTT	CASSYSGPWVRRTEAFF
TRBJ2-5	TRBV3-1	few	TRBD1	TGTGCCAGCTCCAAAGGGACAGGACCCAAGAACACCCAGTACTTC	CASSKGTGPKNTQYF
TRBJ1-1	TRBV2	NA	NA	TGTGCCAGCCCCCGCTTACGCGCTGAAGCTTTCTTT	CASPRLRAEAFF
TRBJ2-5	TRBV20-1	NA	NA	TGCAGTGCTGGGGACGCCAACCAAGAGACCCAGTACTTC	CSAGDANQETQYF
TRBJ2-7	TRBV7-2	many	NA	TGTGCCAGCAGCTTAGCCCCTGGATTTTTCGAGCAGTACTTC	CASSLAPGFFEQYF
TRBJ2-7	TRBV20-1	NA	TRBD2	TGCAGTGCTAGAGCCCTAGCGGGGAGCTCCTACGAGCAGTACTTC	CSARALAGSSYEQYF
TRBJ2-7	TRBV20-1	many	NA	TGCAGTGCTAGGGTGGCGGGGAGCTCCTACGAGCAGTACTTC	CSARVAGSSYEQYF
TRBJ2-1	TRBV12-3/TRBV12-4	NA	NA	TGTGCCAGCATTCCCGAATCCGGGACATCTTGGAATGAGCAGTTCTTC	CASIPESGTSWNEQFF
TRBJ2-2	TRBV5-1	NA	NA	TGCGCCAGCAGCTTGGGACAGACGAACACCGGGGAGCTGTTTTTT	CASSLGQTNTGELFF
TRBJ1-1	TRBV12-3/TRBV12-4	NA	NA	TGTGCCAGCAGTTTATTCAGTAGCACTGAAGCTTTCTTT	CASSLFSSTEAFF
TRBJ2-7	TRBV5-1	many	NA	TGCGCCAGCGGCTCTAAGACTAGTCAGACCTACGAGCAGTACTTC	CASGSKTSQTYEQYF
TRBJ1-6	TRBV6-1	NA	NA	TGTGCCAGCAGTGACAACAGGGCAGAGACACCCCTCCACTTT	CASSDNRAETPLHF
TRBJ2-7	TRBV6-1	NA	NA	TGTGCCAGCAGCGGATGGGGGGAAGCCCACGAGCAGTACTTC	CASSGWGEAHEQYF
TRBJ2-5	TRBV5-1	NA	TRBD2	TGCGCCAGCAGCTGGCGGACTAGCGGGGGGCAAGAGACCCAGTACTTC	CASSWRTSGGQETQYF
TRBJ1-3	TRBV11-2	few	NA	TGTGCCAGCAGCTTGGACAGTCCCGACTCTTCCTCTGGAAACACCATATATTTT	CASSLDSPDSSSGNTIYF
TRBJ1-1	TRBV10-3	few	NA	TGTGCCATCAGTGAAGGACGCCCCACTGAAGCTTTCTTT	CAISEGRPTEAFF
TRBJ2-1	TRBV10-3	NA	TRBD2	TGTGCCATCAGTTCGGGGACTAGCGGGGGGTTAGGTTACAATGAGCAGTTCTTC	CAISSGTSGGLGYNEQFF
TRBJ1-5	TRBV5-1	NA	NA	TGCGCCAGCAGCTTGGAGGGGCAGAAGAATCAGCCCCAGCATTTT	CASSLEGQKNQPQHF
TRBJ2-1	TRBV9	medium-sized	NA	TGTGCCAGCAGCGGCGAGAGACAGCCGAGCTCCTACAATGAGCAGTTCTTC	CASSGERQPSSYNEQFF
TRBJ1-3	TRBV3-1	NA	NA	TGTGCCAGCACGGCGAGTCGGTCTGAAAACACCATATATTTT	CASTASRSENTIYF
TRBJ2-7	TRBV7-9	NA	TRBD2	TGTGCCAGCAGCCCCCCCCGGGGGGTGCTCTCCTACGAGCAGTACTTC	CASSPPRGVLSYEQYF
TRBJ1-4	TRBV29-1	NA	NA	TGCAGCGTGAAGAAGGACACGGGCTCAGAAAAACTGTTTTTT	CSVKKDTGSEKLFF
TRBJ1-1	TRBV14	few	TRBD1	TGTGCCAGCAGCCACCTCGGGACAGGGGGTAGAGCTTTCTTT	CASSHLGTGGRAFF
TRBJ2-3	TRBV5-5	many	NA	TGTGCCAGCAGCTTGGGGGGGGGGCCCACAGATACGCAGTATTTT	CASSLGGGPTDTQYF
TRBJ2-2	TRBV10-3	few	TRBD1	TGTGCCATCGAGACAGGGGGCACCGGGGAGCTGTTTTTT	CAIETGGTGELFF
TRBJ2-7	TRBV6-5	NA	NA	TGTGCCAGCAGTTGCTCGAGTGTGGGAACGGAGCAGTACTTC	CASSCSSVGTEQYF
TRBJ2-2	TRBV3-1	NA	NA	TGTGCCAGCAGCCCTAGGGTGTGGGAGCTGTTTTTT	CASSPRVWELFF
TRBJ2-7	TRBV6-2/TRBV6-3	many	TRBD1	TGTGCCAGCAGTCAATCAACGACAGGGCGCGAGCAGTACTTC	CASSQSTTGREQYF
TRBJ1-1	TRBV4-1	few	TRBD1	TGCGCCAGCAGCCATGGGACAGGGAGCCCTGAAGCTTTCTTT	CASSHGTGSPEAFF
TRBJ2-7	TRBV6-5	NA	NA	TGTGCCAGCAGTCCAGGGTTCCACGAGCAGTACTTC	CASSPGFHEQYF
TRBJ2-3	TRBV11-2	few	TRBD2	TGTGCCAGCAGCTTAGGTTTAGGACTAGCGGGGGGTGCCAAAGATACGCAGTATTTT	CASSLGLGLAGGAKDTQYF
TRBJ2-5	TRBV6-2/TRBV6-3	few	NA	TGTGCCAGCAGTTACTATGAGGGCCAAGAGACCCAGTACTTC	CASSYYEGQETQYF
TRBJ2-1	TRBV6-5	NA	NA	TGTGCCAGCAGTTTCTCACTTAGGGGGGGGGCTGTCAATGAGCAGTTCTTC	CASSFSLRGGAVNEQFF
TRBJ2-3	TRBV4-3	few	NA	TGCGCCAGCAGCCAAGTTTCGACCCAAGATACGCAGTATTTT	CASSQVSTQDTQYF
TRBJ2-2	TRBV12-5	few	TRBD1	TGTGCTAGTGGTTCCGGACAGGGAAGGACCGGGGAGCTGTTTTTT	CASGSGQGRTGELFF
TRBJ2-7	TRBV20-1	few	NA	TGCAGTGCTAGGACAGGAACCTACGAGCAGTACTTC	CSARTGTYEQYF
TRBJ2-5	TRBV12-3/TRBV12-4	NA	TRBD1	TGTGCCAGCAGCAGAGGACAGGGCGGGCTGATCGGGGAGTACTTC	CASSRGQGGLIGEYF
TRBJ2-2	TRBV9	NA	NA	TGTGCCAGCAGCCCGGGGGTCCCCGGGGAGCTGTTTTTT	CASSPGVPGELFF